Shown below are 10 T cell receptor beta chains from a single sample sequenced in a study of blood T cell repertoires in COVID-19. The assay was immunoSEQ multiplex PCR, and TCRdb's table has in-frame clones only and misses some. The data show approximately 120,000 clones, around 86% seen once. Source material: peripheral blood. These receptors originate from a woman of 80 years or more with acute or convalescent COVID-19.

The chain has TRBV15 and TRBJ2-1; D gene unclear. Germline V CDR1 and CDR2: LNHNV, YYDKDF (reference sequence). This CDR3 is built from 14 residues. The V and J ends lost 1 base and 4 bases respectively, with 8 bases between them. CDR3 sequence: CATSRVSAYNEQFF. CDR3 nucleotides: TGTGCCACCAGCAGAGTGAGCGCTTACAATGAGCAGTTCTTC.

As to this clone: The sample contains more than one DNA sequence encoding this CDR3. The genes are TRBV5-1 and TRBJ2-1; D is perhaps TRBD2 (7 bases). Trimming removed 4 bases from V and 0 bases from J, with 11 bases in between. The CDR3 runs 15 residues. Germline assignment: CDR1 SGHRS and CDR2 YFSETQ. CDR3 residues: CASSPGGSSYNEQFF. CDR3 DNA sequence: TGCGCCAGCAGCCCGGGGGGCTCCTCCTACAATGAGCAGTTCTTC.

V gene TRBV19 combines with J gene TRBJ1-2; no definite D call. The CDR3 contains 16 residues. The V gene lost 7 bases and the J gene lost 4 bases, with 22 bases spanning the gap. CDR1 and CDR2 (germline): LNHDA, SQIVND (reference sequence). The DNA for the CDR3 is TGTGCCAGTAAAAAGACCCCCAACATTAGGAGCTATGGCTACACCTTC. This gives the protein CASKKTPNIRSYGYTF. The whole variable domain, filled in from reference TRBV19 and TRBJ1-2, reads DGGITQSPKYLFRKEGQNVTLSCEQNLNHDAMYWYRQDPGQGLRLIYYSQIVNDFQKGDIAEGYSVSREKKESFPLTVTSAQKNPTAFYLCASKKTPNIRSYGYTFGSGTRLTVV.

This chain connects TRBV28 to TRBJ2-7; D uncertain. Germline-derived CDR1 and CDR2 are MDHEN and SYDVKM. The germline V and J ends were trimmed by 5 bases and 3 bases, with 11 bases remaining between them. The CDR3 runs 13 residues. The CDR3 protein is CASSPNGGYEQYV. The CDR3 nucleotides are TGTGCCAGCAGTCCGAATGGCGGCTACGAGCAGTACGTC.

The chain joins TRBV5-1 to TRBJ1-2; 7 bases line up with TRBD1. This CDR3 region has 13 residues. Germline V gene sequence: CDR1 SGHRS, CDR2 YFSETQ. The junction had 3 bases not matched to a gene; V was cut back by 5 bases and J by 2 bases. The CDR3 is CASSMGQNYGYTF. Here the CDR3 DNA reads TGCGCCAGCAGTATGGGACAGAACTATGGCTACACCTTC. The full variable domain, in which reference TRBV5-1 and TRBJ1-2 provide the parts outside the CDR3, is KAGVTQTPRYLIKTRGQQVTLSCSPISGHRSVSWYQQTPGQGLQFLFEYFSETQRNKGNFPGRFSGRQFSNSRSEMNVSTLELGDSALYLCASSMGQNYGYTFGSGTRLTVV.

The chain carries TRBV5-8 and TRBJ1-2, with TRBD1 matching over 8 bases. The CDR3 spans 14 residues. CDR1 is SGHTS, CDR2 YDEGEE, per germline. After removal of 4 bases from V and 7 bases from J, the junction contained 9 bases not matched to a gene. DNA of the CDR3: TGTGCCAGCAGCCCCTCACAGGGGGTAGGTGGCTACACCTTC. Its translation is CASSPSQGVGGYTF. The full variable domain, in which reference TRBV5-8 and TRBJ1-2 provide the parts outside the CDR3, is EAGVTQSPTHLIKTRGQQATLRCSPISGHTSVYWYQQALGLGLQFLLWYDEGEERNRGNFPPRFSGRQFPNYSSELNVNALELEDSALYLCASSPSQGVGGYTFGSGTRLTVV.

A note on this clone: The sample carries other DNA sequences with the same CDR3. The chain is built from TRBV3-1 (or the pseudogene TRBV3-2) and TRBJ2-5; a possible D gene is TRBD2 (6 bases). CDR1 and CDR2 (germline): LGHDT, YNNKEL (reference sequence). The CDR3 is made up of 15 amino acids. Trimming stripped 1 base from V and 5 bases from J, with 14 bases between. In DNA, the CDR3 is TGTGCCAGCAGCCAAGGAAGACAAGGAGGGGAGACCCAGTACTTC. Amino acids: CASSQGRQGGETQYF.

The rearrangement links TRBV19 to TRBJ1-3, with a tentative D call TRBD1 (5 bases). This CDR3 is 17 amino acids long. V lost 6 bases and J lost 0, with 18 bases in between. Germline loops: CDR1 LNHDA, CDR2 SQIVND (reference sequence). The CDR3 here is CASRPTGLPISGNTIYF. The CDR3 DNA is TGTGCCAGTAGACCTACGGGACTCCCAATCTCTGGAAACACCATATATTTT. The entire variable domain, with the rest obtained from reference TRBV19 and TRBJ1-3, is as follows: DGGITQSPKYLFRKEGQNVTLSCEQNLNHDAMYWYRQDPGQGLRLIYYSQIVNDFQKGDIAEGYSVSREKKESFPLTVTSAQKNPTAFYLCASRPTGLPISGNTIYFGEGSWLTVV.

V gene TRBV7-3 combines with J gene TRBJ2-2, with TRBD2 matching 10 bases. Germline V CDR1 and CDR2: SGHTA, FQGTGA. This CDR3 spans 19 amino acids. V shed 0 bases, J shed 4 bases, and the junction held 11 bases outside the gene matches. The CDR3 is CASSLTTSSGGPVTGELFF. The CDR3 nucleotides read TGTGCCAGCAGCTTAACCACGAGTAGCGGGGGGCCGGTCACCGGGGAGCTGTTTTTT.

The chain uses TRBV7-9 and TRBJ2-7; possible D gene TRBD1, 6 bases. The V and J ends lost 5 bases and 5 bases respectively, with 10 bases between them. The CDR3 has 12 residues. CDR1 and CDR2 (germline): SEHNR, FQNEAQ (reference sequence). CDR3 coding DNA: TGTGCCAGCAGCACGGACAGTAACGAGCAGTACGTC. Translating it yields CASSTDSNEQYV.